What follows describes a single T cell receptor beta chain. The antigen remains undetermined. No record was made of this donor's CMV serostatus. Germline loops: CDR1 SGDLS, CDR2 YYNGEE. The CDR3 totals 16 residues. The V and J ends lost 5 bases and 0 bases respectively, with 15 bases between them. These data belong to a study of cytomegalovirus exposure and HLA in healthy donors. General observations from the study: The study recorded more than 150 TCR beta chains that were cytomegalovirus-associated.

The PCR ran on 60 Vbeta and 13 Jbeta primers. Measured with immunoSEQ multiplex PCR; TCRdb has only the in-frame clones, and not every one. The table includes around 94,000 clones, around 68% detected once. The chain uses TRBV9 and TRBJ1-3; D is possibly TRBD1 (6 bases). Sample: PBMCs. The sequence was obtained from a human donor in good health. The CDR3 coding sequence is TGTGCCAGCAGTCGGGGGGCAGAGAACTCTGGAAACACCATATATTTT. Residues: CASSRGAENSGNTIYF.